The 22 T cell receptor beta chains given below trace back to one sample, sequenced in a study of cytotoxic CD8 clonotypes in ibrutinib-treated CLL. Profiling relied on immunoSEQ multiplex PCR, and the TCRdb table lists in-frame clones only, not all of them. The profile shows more than 110,000 clones, 80% of them singletons. The input for sequencing was PBMCs, taken after 36 months of ibrutinib treatment. The receptors stem from a human donor with chronic lymphocytic leukemia.

The chain uses TRBV13 and TRBJ2-7; D perhaps matches TRBD2 (7 bases). V lost 4 bases and J 2 bases, leaving 27 bases between the germline ends. Germline values: CDR1 PRHDT, CDR2 FYEKMQ (reference sequence). This CDR3 contains 19 residues. The CDR3 region has the DNA TGTGCCAGCAGCTCCCACCCGGCGGGGGCGGGGGTTTTCCCCTACGAGCAGTACTTC. Its translation is CASSSHPAGAGVFPYEQYF.

The V call is TRBV12-1, the J call TRBJ2-6; TRBD1, as called in the table, went unchecked against the DNA. TRBV12-1 is reported as a pseudogene. The CDR3 sequence is 17 residues long. CDR3 nucleotide sequence: TGTGCCAGCAGCCCCGGGACAGGCCCCTCTGGGGCCAACGTCCTGACTTTC. Protein sequence: CASSPGTGPSGANVLTF.

The rearrangement links TRBV10-3 to TRBJ1-2; D unclear. CDR3 length: 16 residues. The V gene lost 2 bases and the J gene lost 1 base, with 14 bases spanning the gap. Germline V gives CDR1 ENHRY, CDR2 SYGVKD. The CDR3, as DNA: TGTGCCATCAGTGAGAAGACGCGTAGCTATAACTATGGCTACACCTTC. Amino acid sequence: CAISEKTRSYNYGYTF.

As DNA, the CDR3 is TGTGCCAGCTCACAAGACAGAAACACTGAAGCTTTCTTT. It yields the protein CASSQDRNTEAFF. This chain links TRBV18 with TRBJ1-1, with a possible D match to TRBD1 (5 bases). The CDR3 is made up of 13 amino acids. Germline V lookup: CDR1 KGHSH, CDR2 LQKENI. Trimming took 4 bases from V and 2 from J, leaving 8 bases between them.

The genes are TRBV29-1 and TRBJ1-1; D is uncertain. Trimming took 1 base from V and 0 from J, leaving 9 bases between them. The germline CDR1 and CDR2 sequences are SQVTM and ANQGSEA. The CDR3 totals 14 residues. In DNA form, the CDR3 reads TGCAGCGTTGAAGCGACGTTGGTGAACACTGAAGCTTTCTTT. Amino acid sequence: CSVEATLVNTEAFF.

This sequence joins TRBV11-2 and TRBJ2-3; a possible D gene is TRBD1 (5 bases). This CDR3 has 14 amino acids. Germline V gene data show CDR1 as SGHAT and CDR2 as FQNNGV. The V end was cut by 5 bases, the J end by 2 bases, with 11 bases between. The CDR3 DNA sequence: TGTGCCAGCAGCCCCAGGGTCTACACAGATACGCAGTATTTT. Translation: CASSPRVYTDTQYF.

The chain carries TRBV5-1 and TRBJ1-2, with TRBD1 as a possible D gene (5 bases). The CDR3 sequence is 14 residues long. Looked up from germline, CDR1 is SGHRS and CDR2 is YFSETQ. The V end lost 2 bases, the J end lost 3 bases, and 11 bases lay between the germline ends. DNA for the CDR3: TGCGCCAGCAGCTTTGCAGGGCAGGACTATGGCTACACCTTC. It codes for CASSFAGQDYGYTF.

This chain joins TRBV30 and TRBJ2-3; TRBD1 matches 8 bases. This CDR3 region has 15 residues. Germline CDR1 and CDR2: GTSNPN and SVGIG (reference sequence). With 4 bases clipped from V and 6 bases from J, the junction kept 12 bases outside the gene matches. The CDR3 DNA sequence: TGTGCCTGGAAAAGGACAGGGTCTCGTTTTGATACGCAGTATTTT. Its translation is CAWKRTGSRFDTQYF.

V usage is TRBV15 and J usage is TRBJ1-1, with D uncertain. The CDR3 spans 14 residues. Per germline, CDR1 LNHNV and CDR2 YYDKDF (reference sequence). The V and J ends lost 0 bases and 1 base respectively, with 6 bases between them. This chain's CDR3 is CATSRDRQNTEAFF. The CDR3 coding sequence is TGTGCCACCAGCAGAGACAGACAGAACACTGAAGCTTTCTTT.

This chain links TRBV5-1 with TRBJ1-3; D possibly corresponds to TRBD1 (5 bases). Trimming took 5 bases from V and 2 from J, leaving 17 bases between them. The germline V gene has CDR1 SGHRS and CDR2 YFSETQ. The CDR3 consists of 16 residues. DNA for the CDR3: TGCGCCAGCAGGCGGGACCCACATAACGCTGGAAACACCATATATTTT. It encodes CASRRDPHNAGNTIYF. The full variable domain, in which reference TRBV5-1 and TRBJ1-3 provide the parts outside the CDR3, is KAGVTQTPRYLIKTRGQQVTLSCSPISGHRSVSWYQQTPGQGLQFLFEYFSETQRNKGNFPGRFSGRQFSNSRSEMNVSTLELGDSALYLCASRRDPHNAGNTIYFGEGSWLTVV.

The V and J genes are TRBV6-5 and TRBJ1-1, with 8 bases identical to TRBD1. The CDR3 contains 14 residues. CDR1 MNHEY and CDR2 SVGAGI come from the germline V gene. J gave up 4 bases and V 6 bases, and 7 bases lay outside the gene matches. CDR3 region: CASRWDRFRTEAFF. CDR3 DNA sequence: TGTGCCAGCAGGTGGGACAGGTTCCGCACTGAAGCTTTCTTT.

This sequence joins TRBV28 and TRBJ1-2; D perhaps matches TRBD1 (5 bases). V lost 1 base and J 8 bases, leaving 14 bases between the germline ends. Germline V gene data show CDR1 as MDHEN and CDR2 as SYDVKM. There are 14 residues in the CDR3. This CDR3 is CASSLFRGTRGYTF. The CDR3 DNA reads TGTGCCAGCAGTTTATTTCGGGGCACCCGGGGCTACACCTTC.

In this sample, this clone turned up a few times. The chain has TRBV6-1 and TRBJ2-7; D possibly corresponds to TRBD1 (8 bases). Per the germline V gene, CDR1 is MNHNS and CDR2 is SASEGT. Trimming cost V 11 bases and J 1 base, with 21 bases left between them. The length of the CDR3 is 15 residues. The CDR3 here is CAEQGGDLLSYEQYF. CDR3 coding DNA: TGTGCCGAACAGGGGGGGGACCTTCTTTCCTACGAGCAGTACTTC.

This chain links TRBV9 with TRBJ2-5, with D maybe TRBD1 (6 bases). With 3 bases removed from V and 4 bases from J, the gap between germline ends came to 19 bases. CDR1 SGDLS and CDR2 YYNGEE come from the germline V gene. CDR3 size: 16 residues. CDR3 bases: TGTGCCAGCAGCGCCGGACTTGGGACATCTGGAGAGACCCAGTACTTC. Its translation: CASSAGLGTSGETQYF.

This chain uses TRBV6-5 with TRBJ2-7; tentative D call: TRBD2 (5 bases). Trimming left V 5 bases short and J 6 bases short, with 17 bases between. This CDR3 spans 14 amino acids. From germline, CDR1 is MNHEY and CDR2 SVGAGI. The CDR3 nucleotides read TGTGCCAGCAGTCAAGGACTGCACTCTGGCGAGCAGTACTTC. Its translation is CASSQGLHSGEQYF.

In its sample, this clone was seen a few times. The J gene is TRBJ2-3, the V gene TRBV5-1, with 13 bases fitting TRBD2. The CDR3 contains 17 residues. CDR1 is SGHRS, CDR2 YFSETQ, per germline. Trimming at V came to 0 bases and at J to 0 bases, leaving 1 base not matched to a gene. The CDR3 bases are TGCGCCAGCAGCTTGGTACTAGCGGGAGGGAGCACAGATACGCAGTATTTT. Protein: CASSLVLAGGSTDTQYF. The complete variable domain, with remaining parts taken from reference TRBV5-1 and TRBJ2-3, reads KAGVTQTPRYLIKTRGQQVTLSCSPISGHRSVSWYQQTPGQGLQFLFEYFSETQRNKGNFPGRFSGRQFSNSRSEMNVSTLELGDSALYLCASSLVLAGGSTDTQYFGPGTRLTVL.

The chain has TRBV19 and TRBJ2-5; 8 bases fit TRBD2. V shed 4 bases and J 4 bases; nucleotides not matched to a gene: 5. Per the germline V gene, CDR1 is LNHDA and CDR2 is SQIVND (reference sequence). The CDR3 runs 14 residues. DNA of the CDR3: TGTGCCAGTAGTAGGTTAGCGGGGTCAGAGACCCAGTACTTC. Its protein is CASSRLAGSETQYF.

This chain connects TRBV5-1 to TRBJ2-7; 11 nucleotides line up with TRBD2. Germline V gene lookup returns CDR1 SGHRS and CDR2 YFSETQ. V lost 0 bases and J lost 2; bases outside the gene matches: 13. This CDR3 comprises 19 residues. The CDR3 DNA is TGCGCCAGCAGCTTGGCCCCAGGCACCAAACTAGCGGGAGCCTACGAGCAGTACTTC. The encoded protein is CASSLAPGTKLAGAYEQYF.

The chain is built from TRBV6-4 and TRBJ2-1; D gene ambiguous. The CDR3 runs 14 residues. Trimming pared 6 bases from V and 0 bases from J, leaving 9 bases between. Germline values: CDR1 MRHNA, CDR2 SNTAGT. CDR3 in amino acids: CASRPFNSYNEQFF. The CDR3 coding sequence is TGTGCCAGCAGACCGTTTAACTCCTACAATGAGCAGTTCTTC.

The V call is TRBV19, the J call TRBJ2-1, with TRBD1 matching 10 bases. Germline trimming cut 6 bases from V and 5 bases from J; bases unmatched to any gene: 4. CDR3 length equals 14 residues. CDR1 is LNHDA and CDR2 is SQIVND in the germline V gene (reference sequence). CDR3 in DNA: TGTGCCAGTAGCTCGGGACAGGGGCACAATGAGCAGTTCTTC. Amino acids: CASSSGQGHNEQFF.

The chain has TRBV29-1 and TRBJ2-1; 11 nucleotides agree with TRBD2. V lost 7 bases and J lost 2; bases outside the gene matches: 4. Germline V lookup: CDR1 SQVTM, CDR2 ANQGSEA. CDR3 size: 14 residues. DNA of the CDR3: TGCAGCGCCAGACTAGCGGGGACCTACAATGAGCAGTTCTTC. It codes for CSARLAGTYNEQFF.

V gene TRBV4-1 combines with J gene TRBJ2-1, with D perhaps given as TRBD1 or TRBD2 (6 bases each). The germline gives CDR1 MGHRA, CDR2 YSYEKL. Trimming took 3 bases from V and 4 from J, leaving 19 bases between them. The CDR3 is made up of 17 amino acids. CDR3 nucleotides: TGCGCCAGCAGCCAGCCTCAGGGGCCGCGGGGTTACAATGAGCAGTTCTTC. Translated, it gives CASSQPQGPRGYNEQFF.